This T cell receptor beta chain was profiled in a study of cytomegalovirus exposure and HLA in healthy donors. V was shortened by 2 bases and J by 0 bases, with 8 bases between the two germline ends. In germline, CDR1 is SGHTA, CDR2 FQGTGA. The CDR3 length is 16 residues. Study findings and constraints: There were fewer than 200 TCR beta chains listed as cytomegalovirus-associated.

This clone was recorded once. Its antigen is still unknown. Here immunoSEQ multiplex PCR was the method, and the copy in TCRdb shows in-frame clones only, minus some. The sample lists some 140,000 clones, roughly 86% occurring once. The donors were members of the validation cohort comprising about 130 subjects, separate from the approximately 670-subject first cohort. This chain connects TRBV7-3 to TRBJ2-6; D possibly corresponds to TRBD2 (5 bases). The clonotype comes from a human donor in good health. Source material: PBMCs. The CDR3 coding sequence is TGTGCCAGCAGCTTACGGGGTGGCTCTGGGGCCAACGTCCTGACTTTC. Protein product: CASSLRGGSGANVLTF.